The source of this T cell receptor beta chain is a study of T cells after yellow fever vaccination. Study outcomes and limitations: Reappearing after the booster were most of the clones from primary vaccination (96% CD4, 70% to 90% CD8).

This clonotype was seen repeatedly, ten times or more. Its antigen is currently unknown. This CDR3 spans 15 amino acids. V gave up 0 bases and J gave up 6 bases, with 14 bases separating them. Germline V gene data show CDR1 as MGHRA and CDR2 as YSYEKL. TCRdb itself ran the 5' RACE reads through MiXCR, one entry per CDR3 protein. The sample contains 150,000 to 200,000 distinct CDR3 sequences, around 7.3% of which appear only once. The sequences come from CD4+ T cells sorted from PBMCs, collected about 5 days after the first yellow fever vaccination. This receptor was taken from a man younger than 35 who received the YFV17D yellow fever vaccine. The V call is TRBV4-1, the J call TRBJ1-1; D is perhaps TRBD1 (5 bases). CDR3 DNA: TGCGCCAGCAGCCAAGACCGAATGGGAGGGGCTGAAGCTTTCTTT. It translates to CASSQDRMGGAEAFF.